This TCR beta chain was profiled in a study of blood T cell repertoires in COVID-19. Clones were read by immunoSEQ multiplex PCR, and TCRdb kept only the in-frame ones, dropping some. The sample yields roughly 60,000 clones, about four fifths seen once. Germline V gene sequence: CDR1 SEHNR, CDR2 FQNEAQ (reference sequence). V lost 8 bases, J lost 8 bases, and 19 bases lay in between. The CDR3 is made up of 14 amino acids. The source material was peripheral blood. This receptor was identified in a man aged 60 to 69 with COVID-19, enrolled during active disease. The chain joins TRBV7-9 to TRBJ2-1, with a tentative D call TRBD2 (7 bases). The CDR3 sequence is CASRGAGQFHEQFF. The DNA of the CDR3 is TGTGCCAGCCGGGGGGCAGGTCAGTTTCATGAGCAGTTCTTC.